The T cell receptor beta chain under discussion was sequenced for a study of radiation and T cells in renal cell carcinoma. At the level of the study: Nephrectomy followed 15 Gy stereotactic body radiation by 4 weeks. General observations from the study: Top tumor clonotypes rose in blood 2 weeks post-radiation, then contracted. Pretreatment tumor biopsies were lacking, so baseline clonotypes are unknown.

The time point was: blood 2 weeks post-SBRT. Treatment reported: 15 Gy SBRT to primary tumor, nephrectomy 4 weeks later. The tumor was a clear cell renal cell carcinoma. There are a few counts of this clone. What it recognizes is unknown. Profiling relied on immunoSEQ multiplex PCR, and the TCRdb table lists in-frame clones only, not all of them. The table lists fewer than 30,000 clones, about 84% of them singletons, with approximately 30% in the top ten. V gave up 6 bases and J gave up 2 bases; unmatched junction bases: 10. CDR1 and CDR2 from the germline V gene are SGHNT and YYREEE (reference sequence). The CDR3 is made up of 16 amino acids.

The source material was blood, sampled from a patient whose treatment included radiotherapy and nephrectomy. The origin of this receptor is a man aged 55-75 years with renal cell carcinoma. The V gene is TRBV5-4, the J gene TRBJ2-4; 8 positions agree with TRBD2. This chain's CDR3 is CASTGGEERSKNIQYF. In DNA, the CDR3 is TGTGCCAGCACGGGAGGGGAGGAACGGTCCAAAAACATTCAGTACTTC.